These T cell receptor beta chains were read from a single sample in a study of human T cells and chemical hapten exposure. TCRdb redid the calling of the RACE reads with MiXCR, one entry per CDR3 protein. The top ten clones hold around 1.7% of a sample with 150,000 to 200,000 distinct CDR3 sequences, 13% to 15% of them seen once. Here the sequenced sample was whole blood, taken in connection with sensitization to the hapten diphenylcyclopropenone (DPC). The receptors here all came from a woman in her 30s with alopecia areata. Some clones in this sample may be carry-over from other donors' samples. Both conserved end residues are part of each CDR3.

v_call	cdr3_aa
TRBV29-1	CSVVLLSLRDTEAFF
TRBV18	CASSAKVNTEAFF
TRBV7-9	CASSLGRDDQPQHF
TRBV27	CASSLGWGGPDNEQFF
TRBV4-3	CASSQDFPSGGRSYEQYF
TRBV7-2	CASSLAYSNEQFF
TRBV7-2	CASSLAGQNYEQYF
TRBV7-2	CASSLDRGRVETQYF
TRBV29-1	CSVGVQETQYF
TRBV19	CASSIDRGALYNEQFF
TRBV14	CASSQFLAGSANTGELFF
TRBV20-1	CSAKPRLGFGNSPLHF
TRBV6-2/TRBV6-3	CASSYATVYEQYF
TRBV28	CASSHGDRTEAFF
TRBV4-2	CASSQLFSGPQETQYF
TRBV18	CASSLIEAGNTEAFF